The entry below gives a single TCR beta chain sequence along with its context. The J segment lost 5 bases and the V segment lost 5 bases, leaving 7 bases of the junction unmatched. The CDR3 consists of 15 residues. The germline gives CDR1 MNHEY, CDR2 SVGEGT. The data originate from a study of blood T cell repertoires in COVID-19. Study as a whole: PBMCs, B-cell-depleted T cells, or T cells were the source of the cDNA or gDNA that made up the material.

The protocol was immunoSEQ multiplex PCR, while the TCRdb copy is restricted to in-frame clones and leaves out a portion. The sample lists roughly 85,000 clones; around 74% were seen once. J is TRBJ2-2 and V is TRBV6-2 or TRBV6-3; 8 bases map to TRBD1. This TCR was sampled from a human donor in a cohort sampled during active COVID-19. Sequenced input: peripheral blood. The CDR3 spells CASSPQGAGTGELFF. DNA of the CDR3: TGTGCCAGCAGTCCCCAGGGGGCTGGGACCGGGGAGCTGTTTTTT.